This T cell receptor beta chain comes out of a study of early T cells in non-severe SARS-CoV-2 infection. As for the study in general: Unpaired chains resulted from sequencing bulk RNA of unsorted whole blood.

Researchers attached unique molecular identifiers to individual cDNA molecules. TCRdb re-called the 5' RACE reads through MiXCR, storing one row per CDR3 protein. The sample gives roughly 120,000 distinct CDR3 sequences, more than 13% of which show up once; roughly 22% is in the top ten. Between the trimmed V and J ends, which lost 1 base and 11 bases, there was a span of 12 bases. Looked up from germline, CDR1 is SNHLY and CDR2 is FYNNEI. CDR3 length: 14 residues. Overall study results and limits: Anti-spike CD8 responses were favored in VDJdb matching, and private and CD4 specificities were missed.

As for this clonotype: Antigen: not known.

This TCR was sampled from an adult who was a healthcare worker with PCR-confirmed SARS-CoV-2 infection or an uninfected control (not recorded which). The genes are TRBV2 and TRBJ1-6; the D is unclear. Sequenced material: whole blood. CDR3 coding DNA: TGTGCCAGCAGTGAAGTCCTAATCCCGCCACCCCTCCACTTT. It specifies CASSEVLIPPPLHF.